These 18 T cell receptor beta chains were sequenced from one sample in a study of cytotoxic CD8 clonotypes in ibrutinib-treated CLL. The table came from immunoSEQ multiplex PCR; TCRdb's copy has only in-frame clones and leaves some out. The table includes more than 200,000 clones, 79% detected once. Sequenced material: PBMCs, taken after 12 months of ibrutinib treatment. All receptors derive from a human donor with chronic lymphocytic leukemia.

This chain connects TRBV5-1 to TRBJ2-7; D is perhaps TRBD1 or TRBD2 (5 bases each). Germline V lookup: CDR1 SGHRS, CDR2 YFSETQ. Trimming removed 4 bases from V and 3 bases from J, with 11 bases in between. CDR3 length: 13 residues. In DNA, the CDR3 is TGCGCCAGCAGCCCTGGGACCTTCTACGAGCAGTACTTC. It codes for CASSPGTFYEQYF.

The chain employs TRBV7-2 and TRBJ2-5; D call uncertain. Between the trimmed V and J ends, which lost 1 base and 4 bases, there was a span of 4 bases. CDR3 length equals 12 residues. CDR1 and CDR2 from the germline V gene are SGHTA and FQGNSA. The CDR3 DNA reads as TGTGCCAGCAGCTTAGGAGCAGAGACCCAGTACTTC. Its protein is CASSLGAETQYF.

The V gene is TRBV14, the J gene TRBJ1-6, with D maybe TRBD1 (6 bases). CDR3 length: 16 amino acids. Germline CDR1 reads SGHDN; CDR2 reads FVKESK. Trimming took off 0 bases at V and 9 bases at J, with 15 bases between the two ends. The CDR3 DNA is TGTGCCAGCAGCCAAGATCGGGGCAGGGGTAGTTCACCCCTCCACTTT. Its translation: CASSQDRGRGSSPLHF.

The V gene is TRBV6-5, the J gene TRBJ1-4, with TRBD1 identical over 7 bases. The CDR3 is made up of 14 amino acids. With 6 bases clipped from V and 5 bases from J, the junction kept 6 bases outside the gene matches. Looked up from germline, CDR1 is MNHEY and CDR2 is SVGAGI. CDR3 sequence reads: CASRPGQINEKLFF. The CDR3, as DNA: TGTGCCAGCAGACCGGGACAGATCAATGAAAAACTGTTTTTT.

The chain employs TRBV15 and TRBJ1-2, with 9 bases matching TRBD1. The CDR3 consists of 16 residues. Germline assignment: CDR1 LNHNV and CDR2 YYDKDF (reference sequence). V shed 0 bases, J shed 4 bases, and the junction held 6 bases outside the gene matches. CDR3 amino acids: CATSRDRTGGAYGYTF. DNA for the CDR3: TGTGCCACCAGCAGAGATAGAACAGGGGGCGCCTATGGCTACACCTTC.

Concerning this clone itself: Compared with germline, one end of the junction differs, possibly owing to a read error. The chain has TRBV6-1 and TRBJ1-6, with 7 nucleotides matching TRBD1. Germline V gene lookup returns CDR1 MNHNS and CDR2 SASEGT. The CDR3 totals 17 residues. CDR3 amino acids: CAISERAGGSYNSPLHF. The CDR3 bases are TGTGCCATCAGTGAACGGGCAGGGGGTTCCTATAATTCACCCCTCCACTTT.

The chain employs TRBV5-1 and TRBJ1-2; a possible D gene is TRBD1 (5 bases). CDR1 and CDR2 (germline): SGHRS, YFSETQ. V lost 4 bases, J lost 5 bases, and 15 bases lay in between. This CDR3 has 14 amino acids. DNA of the CDR3: TGCGCCAGCAGCACCAACGGGGCATCATATGGCTACACCTTC. Translating gives CASSTNGASYGYTF.

V is TRBV2 and J is TRBJ2-4; D gene uncertain. Germline values: CDR1 SNHLY, CDR2 FYNNEI. V lost 3 bases and J 0 bases, leaving 9 bases between the germline ends. The CDR3 covers 15 residues. This chain's CDR3 is CASSDSRGAKNIQYF. The DNA of the CDR3 is TGTGCCAGCAGTGACTCCAGAGGAGCCAAAAACATTCAGTACTTC.

A word on this clone: In the same sample, other DNA sequences code for this CDR3. V gene TRBV27 combines with J gene TRBJ2-7; D possibly corresponds to TRBD1 (6 bases). This CDR3 spans 13 amino acids. Trimming removed 3 bases at V and 1 base at J, with 7 bases between. From germline, CDR1 is MNHEY and CDR2 SMNVEV (reference sequence). CDR3 region: CASSFRGSYEQYF. CDR3 DNA sequence: TGTGCCAGCAGTTTCAGGGGTTCCTACGAGCAGTACTTC.

The gene calls are TRBV6-5 and TRBJ1-1; D is uncertain. Trimming took off 1 base at V and 2 bases at J, with 14 bases between the two ends. The CDR3 is 16 residues long. Per germline, CDR1 MNHEY and CDR2 SVGAGI. The CDR3 nucleotides read TGTGCCAGCAGTTACTTACACCAAACGGCCAACACTGAAGCTTTCTTT. This sequence encodes CASSYLHQTANTEAFF.

This clone appeared a single time. V and J are TRBV11-1 and TRBJ1-1; possible D gene TRBD1, 6 bases. This CDR3 contains 13 residues. V lost 4 bases, J lost 11 bases, and 17 bases lay in between. CDR1 and CDR2 (germline): SGHAT, FQDESV (reference sequence). The CDR3 spells CASSYSLQGGAFF. In DNA form, the CDR3 reads TGTGCCAGCAGCTACTCCTTACAGGGAGGTGCTTTCTTT.

CDR3 in amino acids: CASSPQGFPMNTEAFF. CDR3 sequence (DNA): TGTGCCAGCAGTCCACAGGGGTTTCCTATGAACACTGAAGCTTTCTTT. The chain has TRBV6-4 and TRBJ1-1, with 7 nucleotides matching TRBD1. The V gene's germline CDR1 is MRHNA and CDR2 SNTAGT. The V segment lost 5 bases and the J segment 0 bases; nucleotides outside the gene matches: 9. The CDR3 extends over 16 amino acids.

The chain is built from TRBV2 and TRBJ2-1; 14 nucleotides align to TRBD2. Germline CDR1 is SNHLY and CDR2 is FYNNEI. With 5 bases clipped from V and 7 bases from J, the junction kept 4 bases outside the gene matches. The CDR3 runs to 15 residues. The CDR3 protein is CASSRGTSGGNEQFF. In DNA form, the CDR3 reads TGTGCCAGCAGTCGCGGGACTAGCGGGGGAAATGAGCAGTTCTTC.

The chain couples TRBV7-8 to TRBJ2-7; weak D call: TRBD1 (5 bases). The CDR3 is 17 amino acids. Trimming took off 2 bases at V and 2 bases at J, with 19 bases between the two ends. Germline assignment: CDR1 SGHVS and CDR2 FQNEAQ. The CDR3 here is CASSLYWVRQGTYEQYF. CDR3 DNA sequence: TGTGCCAGCAGCTTATATTGGGTCAGGCAGGGAACCTACGAGCAGTACTTC.

The chain combines TRBV5-1 with TRBJ2-3; D is uncertain. Germline CDR1 is SGHRS and CDR2 is YFSETQ. The CDR3 has 12 residues. V was pared by 2 bases and J by 6 bases, with 7 bases between. The chain's CDR3 is CASSFSMDTQYF. CDR3 bases: TGCGCCAGCAGCTTCTCCATGGATACGCAGTATTTT.

This rearrangement joins TRBV5-5 to TRBJ1-2, with 8 bases matching TRBD1. The CDR3 extends over 16 amino acids. In germline, CDR1 is SGHKS, CDR2 YYEKEE (reference sequence). Losses at the gene ends were 2 bases for V and 6 bases for J; bases not matched to a gene: 12. CDR3 loop: CASSLARTGWVDGYTF. The CDR3 DNA is TGTGCCAGCAGCTTAGCTCGGACAGGGTGGGTCGATGGCTACACCTTC.

This clone was observed a handful of times. The V call is TRBV5-1, the J call TRBJ2-7; D uncertain. Germline V gives CDR1 SGHRS, CDR2 YFSETQ. The CDR3 loop spans 13 amino acids. Trimming removed 4 bases from V and 2 bases from J, with 10 bases in between. The DNA for the CDR3 is TGCGCCAGCAGCGTCGACGCTGCCTACGAGCAGTACTTC. Its translation: CASSVDAAYEQYF.

The chain links TRBV11-1 to TRBJ2-5; the D is unclear. Germline CDR1 reads SGHAT; CDR2 reads FQDESV (reference sequence). The V end was cut by 4 bases, the J end by 2 bases, with 5 bases between. CDR3 length equals 12 residues. CDR3 nucleotide sequence: TGTGCCAGCAGCTCCCTTCAAGAGACCCAGTACTTC. Amino acid sequence: CASSSLQETQYF.